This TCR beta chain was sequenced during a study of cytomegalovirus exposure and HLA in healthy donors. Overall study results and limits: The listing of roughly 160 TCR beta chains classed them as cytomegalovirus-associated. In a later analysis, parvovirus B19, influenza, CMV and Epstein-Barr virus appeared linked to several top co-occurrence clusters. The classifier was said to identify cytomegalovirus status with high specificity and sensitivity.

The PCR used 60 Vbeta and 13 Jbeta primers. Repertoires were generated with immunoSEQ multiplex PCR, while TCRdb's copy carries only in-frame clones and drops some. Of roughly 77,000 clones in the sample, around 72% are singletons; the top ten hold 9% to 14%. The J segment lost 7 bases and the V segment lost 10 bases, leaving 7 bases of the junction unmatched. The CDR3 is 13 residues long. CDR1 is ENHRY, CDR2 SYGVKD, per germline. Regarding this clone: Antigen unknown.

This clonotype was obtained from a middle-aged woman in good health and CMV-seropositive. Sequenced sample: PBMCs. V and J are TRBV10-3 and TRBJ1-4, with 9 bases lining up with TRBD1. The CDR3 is CATHDRGSEKLFF. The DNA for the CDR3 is TGTGCCACCCATGACAGGGGGAGTGAAAAACTGTTTTTT.